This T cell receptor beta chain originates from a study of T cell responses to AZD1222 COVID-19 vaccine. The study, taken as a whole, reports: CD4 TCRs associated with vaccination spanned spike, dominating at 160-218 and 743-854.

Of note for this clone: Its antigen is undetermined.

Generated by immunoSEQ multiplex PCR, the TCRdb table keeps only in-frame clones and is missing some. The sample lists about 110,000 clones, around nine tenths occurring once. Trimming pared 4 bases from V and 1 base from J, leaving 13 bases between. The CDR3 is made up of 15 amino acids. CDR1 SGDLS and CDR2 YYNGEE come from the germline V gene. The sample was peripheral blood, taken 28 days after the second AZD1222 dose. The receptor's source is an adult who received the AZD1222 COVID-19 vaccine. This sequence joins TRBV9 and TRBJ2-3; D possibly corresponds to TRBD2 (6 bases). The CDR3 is CASSFPGTGTDTQYF. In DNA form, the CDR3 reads TGTGCCAGCAGCTTCCCAGGGACTGGCACAGATACGCAGTATTTT.